The next 32 T cell receptor beta chains were all read from a single sample in a study of identical twins. Each CDR3 protein is one row after TCRdb ran MiXCR on the 5' RACE reads. Among under 900,000 distinct CDR3 sequences listed, around 12% were seen once. These data were also filed under a second study, of yellow fever vaccine responses in identical twins.

Material for sequencing was PBMCs. All receptors come from a woman under 30 in good health.

This clonotype was counted only a few times. The V call is TRBV3-1, the J call TRBJ2-4; unclear D gene. Germline CDR1 reads LGHDT; CDR2 reads YNNKEL (reference sequence). The V end lost 3 bases, the J end lost 0 bases, and 15 bases lay between the germline ends. CDR3 length: 17 amino acids. This CDR3 reads CASSHSGKSPAKNIQYF. CDR3 sequence (DNA): TGTGCCAGCAGCCATAGTGGGAAGTCACCAGCCAAAAACATTCAGTACTTC.

This clonotype turned up a few times. The gene calls are TRBV7-3 and TRBJ2-1; D may match TRBD1 or TRBD2 (5 bases each). The germline V gene encodes CDR1 SGHTA and CDR2 FQGTGA. V was cut by 2 bases and J by 5 bases, with 10 bases left in between. The CDR3 has 14 amino acids. The CDR3 region has the DNA TGTGCCAGCAGCTTAGGGACCCCGAACAATGAGCAGTTCTTC. Encoded protein: CASSLGTPNNEQFF.

This sequence joins TRBV28 and TRBJ1-5; a weak D match, TRBD1 (5 bases). The length of the CDR3 is 14 residues. The ends were cut back, 6 bases at V and 6 bases at J, with 15 bases in the middle. Germline CDR1 is MDHEN and CDR2 is SYDVKM. CDR3 nucleotides: TGTGCCAGCAGAAAGCCGGGGGACTCTCAGCCCCAGCATTTT. Translating gives CASRKPGDSQPQHF.

This chain uses TRBV5-6 with TRBJ2-7; 10 bases fit TRBD2. The CDR3 has 16 amino acids. The germline V gene encodes CDR1 SGHDT and CDR2 YYEEEE. J was trimmed by 5 bases and V by 5 bases; bases with no gene match: 13. The CDR3 protein is CASSFSGRAWSNEQYF. The CDR3 DNA sequence: TGTGCCAGCAGTTTCAGCGGGAGGGCCTGGAGTAACGAGCAGTACTTC.

The chain combines TRBV2 with TRBJ2-5; D is possibly TRBD1 or TRBD2 (5 bases each). The CDR3 consists of 15 residues. V gave up 9 bases and J gave up 0 bases, with 17 bases separating them. Germline V lookup: CDR1 SNHLY, CDR2 FYNNEI. CDR3 loop: CARSTTGTYQETQYF. Written as DNA, the CDR3 is TGTGCCAGATCAACCACGGGGACGTACCAAGAGACCCAGTACTTC.

The chain is built from TRBV12-3 or TRBV12-4 and TRBJ2-1; D remains unclear. This CDR3 is built from 17 residues. The V and J ends lost 6 bases and 0 bases respectively, with 18 bases between them. The CDR3 sequence is CASSQTTPASSYNEQFF. The CDR3 DNA reads TGTGCCAGCAGCCAAACCACACCGGCAAGCTCCTACAATGAGCAGTTCTTC.

The chain couples TRBV10-3 to TRBJ2-7; the match to TRBD1 covers 11 bases. V was pared by 2 bases and J by 6 bases, with 0 bases of the junction left unmatched. Per the germline V gene, CDR1 is ENHRY and CDR2 is SYGVKD. The CDR3 spans 13 residues. The CDR3 DNA follows: TGTGCCATCAGTGAGGGACAGGGGGCCGAGCAGTACGTC. Translating it yields CAISEGQGAEQYV.

A few counts support this clonotype. This rearrangement joins TRBV6-1 to TRBJ1-5; tentative D call: TRBD1 (6 bases). The CDR3 covers 15 residues. Germline CDR1 reads MNHNS; CDR2 reads SASEGT. Between the trimmed V and J ends, which lost 6 bases and 2 bases, there was a span of 14 bases. The CDR3 spells CASRWTAEGNQPQHF. The CDR3 DNA sequence: TGTGCCAGCAGATGGACAGCCGAGGGCAATCAGCCCCAGCATTTT.

Only a few counts were recorded for this clonotype. V gene TRBV6-2 or TRBV6-3 combines with J gene TRBJ2-3; D is ambiguous. This CDR3 has 12 residues. Germline assignment: CDR1 MNHEY and CDR2 SVGEGT. V shed 5 bases and J shed 7 bases, with 10 bases lying between them. The CDR3 DNA sequence: TGTGCCAGCAGTCCCACGGTTTATACGCAGTATTTT. Translated, it gives CASSPTVYTQYF.

The chain joins TRBV12-3 or TRBV12-4 to TRBJ1-6; possibly TRBD1 for D (5 bases). V gave up 3 bases and J gave up 10 bases, with 13 bases separating them. This CDR3 comprises 14 residues. The CDR3 nucleotides read TGTGCCAGCAGTTTCGCGGGGGGGAAATCACCCCTCCACTTT. Translated, it gives CASSFAGGKSPLHF.

The CDR3 spells CATSRDRTGGFAFF. CDR3 DNA: TGTGCCACCAGCAGAGATCGGACAGGGGGATTCGCTTTCTTT. The V call is TRBV15, the J call TRBJ1-1; 10 nucleotides line up with TRBD1. The germline V gene has CDR1 LNHNV and CDR2 YYDKDF (reference sequence). J gave up 11 bases and V 0 bases, and 6 bases lay outside the gene matches. This CDR3 is built from 14 residues.

This clonotype was observed many times. The chain has TRBV5-1 and TRBJ2-1; D call uncertain. The CDR3 length is 15 residues. Germline CDR1 and CDR2: SGHRS and YFSETQ. V dropped 5 bases and J dropped 1 base, with 13 bases sitting between them. CDR3 coding DNA: TGCGCCAGCAGTTTCGCACGCGTTTCCTACAATGAGCAGTTCTTC. Translating gives CASSFARVSYNEQFF.

The table lists this clonotype with many counts. CDR3 DNA: TGTGCCAGCAGGCCACAGGGGGGGGCCCAGAAGACCCAGTACTTC. This translates into CASRPQGGAQKTQYF. This rearrangement joins TRBV27 to TRBJ2-5; tentative D call: TRBD1 (8 bases). Germline V gene lookup returns CDR1 MNHEY and CDR2 SMNVEV (reference sequence). The V end was cut by 6 bases, the J end by 6 bases, with 20 bases between. The CDR3 length is 15 residues.

The chain uses TRBV11-2 and TRBJ2-5; TRBD1 agrees at 7 bases. V shed 5 bases, J shed 0 bases, and the junction held 6 bases outside the gene matches. This CDR3 spans 15 amino acids. CDR1 SGHAT and CDR2 FQNNGV come from the germline V gene. Here the CDR3 reads CASSMTGIHQETQYF. In DNA form, the CDR3 reads TGTGCCAGCAGCATGACAGGGATTCACCAAGAGACCCAGTACTTC. Together with reference TRBV11-2 and TRBJ2-5, the CDR3 gives the full variable domain: EAGVAQSPRYKIIEKRQSVAFWCNPISGHATLYWYQQILGQGPKLLIQFQNNGVVDDSQLPKDRFSAERLKGVDSTLKIQPAKLEDSAVYLCASSMTGIHQETQYFGPGTRLLVL.

This clonotype has just a few counts. The gene calls are TRBV18 and TRBJ2-4, with D perhaps assigned TRBD1 or TRBD2 (5 bases each). Germline V gene data show CDR1 as KGHSH and CDR2 as LQKENI. The CDR3 runs to 18 residues. Trimming took 0 bases from V and 3 from J, leaving 18 bases between them. CDR3: CASSPPGAGSGGKNIQYF. Here the CDR3 DNA reads TGTGCCAGCTCACCACCCGGGGCAGGGAGCGGAGGCAAAAACATTCAGTACTTC.

The V call is TRBV2, the J call TRBJ2-6; D might be TRBD1 (5 bases). Trimming pared 7 bases from V and 0 bases from J, leaving 13 bases between. Germline loops: CDR1 SNHLY, CDR2 FYNNEI. The CDR3 sequence is 16 residues long. The CDR3 sequence is CASNGALNSGANVLTF. The CDR3 coding sequence is TGTGCCAGCAATGGGGCCCTCAACTCTGGGGCCAACGTCCTGACTTTC. The full variable domain, its missing parts supplied by reference TRBV2 and TRBJ2-6, is EPEVTQTPSHQVTQMGQEVILRCVPISNHLYFYWYRQILGQKVEFLVSFYNNEISEKSEIFDDQFSVERPDGSNFTLKIRSTKLEDSAMYFCASNGALNSGANVLTFGAGSRLTVL.

This sequence joins TRBV5-5 and TRBJ2-5; TRBD1 agrees at 9 bases. This CDR3 has 15 residues. Germline loops: CDR1 SGHKS, CDR2 YYEKEE (reference sequence). J gave up 2 bases and V 5 bases, and 7 bases lay outside the gene matches. The CDR3 nucleotides are TGTGCCAGCAGATTACAGGGGGCGCTTCAAGAGACCCAGTACTTC. It codes for CASRLQGALQETQYF.

This clonotype has at least ten counts. The chain combines TRBV29-1 with TRBJ2-1; D is perhaps TRBD1 or TRBD2 (7 bases each). V lost 5 bases, J lost 8 bases, and 22 bases lay in between. CDR3 length equals 15 residues. The V gene's germline CDR1 is SQVTM and CDR2 ANQGSEA. The CDR3 sequence is CSVIPQGGGRDEQFF. CDR3 nucleotides: TGCAGCGTTATACCCCAGGGGGGGGGCCGGGATGAGCAGTTCTTC.

The chain uses TRBV9 and TRBJ2-1, with a tentative D call TRBD2 (7 bases). V lost 5 bases and J 2 bases, leaving 14 bases between the germline ends. The CDR3 sequence is 15 residues long. CDR1 and CDR2 from the germline V gene are SGDLS and YYNGEE. CDR3 protein: CASRESGDTYNEQFF. DNA of the CDR3: TGTGCCAGCAGAGAAAGCGGGGACACCTACAATGAGCAGTTCTTC.

Only a few counts were recorded for this clonotype. The J gene is TRBJ2-3, the V gene TRBV6-6; 7 positions match TRBD2. The CDR3 spans 12 residues. The V gene's germline CDR1 is MNHNY and CDR2 SVGAGI (reference sequence). The V gene end was trimmed by 8 bases and the J gene end by 8 bases; junction bases not matched to a gene: 7. The CDR3, as DNA: TGTGCCAGCTCGGCTAGCGGTGGTACGCAGTATTTT. Protein sequence: CASSASGGTQYF.

Ten or more counts support this clonotype. Its ends do not fully match the called genes, so a read error is possible. V and J are TRBV4-1 and TRBJ1-5; D is perhaps TRBD1 (5 bases). The CDR3 has 15 amino acids. The germline V gene encodes CDR1 MGHRA and CDR2 YSYEKL. CDR3 nucleotide sequence: TGTGCCAGCAGCCAAGATAGGGGAAGCAATCAGCCCCAGCATTTT. Its translation is CASSQDRGSNQPQHF.

This clonotype came up a few times. The chain recombines TRBV6-5 with TRBJ1-2, with D possibly matching TRBD1 (6 bases). This CDR3 is built from 15 residues. Germline V gives CDR1 MNHEY, CDR2 SVGAGI. Deletions cut 3 bases from V and 4 bases from J, with 15 bases between. The CDR3 coding sequence is TGTGCCAGCAGTTATGTAACAGGGTTGGCCTATGGCTACACCTTC. It is translated as CASSYVTGLAYGYTF.

Points on this clonotype: This may arise from a read error, as a much more abundant clone is one base away. This sequence joins TRBV13 and TRBJ2-3, with D unresolved. CDR1 PRHDT and CDR2 FYEKMQ come from the germline V gene (reference sequence). The CDR3 consists of 14 residues. Trimming cost V 1 base and J 0 bases, with 5 bases left between them. CDR3 protein: CASSLEVSTDTQYF. CDR3 sequence (DNA): TGTGCCAGCAGCTTAGAGGTCAGCACAGATACGCAGTATTTT.

This CDR3 is CASSLFNSGGAGDTQYF. CDR3 sequence (DNA): TGTGCCAGCTCACTTTTTAATTCCGGGGGGGCCGGAGATACGCAGTATTTT. The chain couples TRBV18 to TRBJ2-3; 8 bases agree with TRBD2. V shed 4 bases and J 5 bases; nucleotides not matched to a gene: 14. The germline V gene has CDR1 KGHSH and CDR2 LQKENI. The CDR3 is made up of 17 amino acids.

The chain recombines TRBV4-1 with TRBJ2-6; TRBD1 matches at 7 bases. The germline gives CDR1 MGHRA, CDR2 YSYEKL. This CDR3 region has 19 residues. V was clipped by 2 bases and J by 0 bases; unmatched bases: 10. The CDR3 bases are TGCGCCAGCAGCCAACTACAGGGGCCGCGGTTCTCTGGGGCCAACGTCCTGACTTTC. Translation: CASSQLQGPRFSGANVLTF.

This chain links TRBV19 with TRBJ2-5, with a weak D call TRBD2 (5 bases). V lost 9 bases and J 1 base, leaving 15 bases between the germline ends. Germline-derived CDR1 and CDR2 are LNHDA and SQIVND (reference sequence). This CDR3 is 14 amino acids long. The CDR3 DNA reads TGTGCCAGCAGAAGAGCGGTATCCCAAGAGACCCAGTACTTC. It codes for CASRRAVSQETQYF.

Many counts were recorded for this clonotype. J is TRBJ2-7 and V is TRBV29-1; D possibly uses TRBD1 or TRBD2 (5 bases each). CDR3 size: 14 residues. Deletions cut 3 bases from V and 7 bases from J, with 19 bases between. Germline lookup yields CDR1 SQVTM and CDR2 ANQGSEA. DNA for the CDR3: TGCAGCGTTGATGGCCCGGCCGGGAAGGGGGAGCAGTACTTC. Its translation is CSVDGPAGKGEQYF.

This clonotype was seen a handful of times. The V call is TRBV6-1, the J call TRBJ2-7, with a tentative D call TRBD2 (6 bases). CDR1 and CDR2 (germline): MNHNS, SASEGT. V lost 7 bases, J lost 3 bases, and 16 bases lay in between. The CDR3 has 14 residues. Here the CDR3 DNA reads TGTGCCAGCACCGATGGGGCGGGGAACTACGAGCAGTACTTC. Its protein is CASTDGAGNYEQYF.

In its sample, this clonotype was seen a few times. This rearrangement joins TRBV4-1 to TRBJ2-5; D gene ambiguous. Germline CDR1 and CDR2: MGHRA and YSYEKL. The ends were cut back, 1 base at V and 5 bases at J, with 11 bases in the middle. CDR3 length: 14 residues. Written as DNA, the CDR3 is TGCGCCAGCAGCCAAGGTGGTAGCCTGGAGACCCAGTACTTC. It is translated as CASSQGGSLETQYF.

The sample holds many counts of this clonotype. The V call is TRBV5-1, the J call TRBJ2-2; D remains ambiguous. Germline V CDR1 and CDR2: SGHRS, YFSETQ. The V end lost 7 bases, the J end lost 4 bases, and 11 bases lay between the germline ends. This CDR3 region has 13 residues. The CDR3 DNA reads TGCGCCAGCCAGCTCGGTGCCACCGGGGAGCTGTTTTTT. It specifies CASQLGATGELFF.

This clonotype has just a few counts. This chain joins TRBV20-1 and TRBJ2-2; 9 nucleotides match TRBD2. Per the germline V gene, CDR1 is DFQATT and CDR2 is SNEGSKA (reference sequence). After removal of 1 base from V and 6 bases from J, the junction contained 15 bases not matched to a gene. The CDR3 totals 18 residues. CDR3 residues: CSARGAGGPDMPPGELFF. The CDR3 region has the DNA TGCAGTGCTAGAGGGGCGGGAGGGCCGGACATGCCCCCCGGGGAGCTGTTTTTT.

This clonotype was recorded at least ten times. This chain joins TRBV7-9 and TRBJ1-1; D possibly corresponds to TRBD1 (6 bases). The CDR3 covers 14 residues. Deletions cut 4 bases from V and 1 base from J, with 10 bases between. Germline loops: CDR1 SEHNR, CDR2 FQNEAQ (reference sequence). CDR3 in DNA: TGTGCCAGCAGCTCCAGGGGAACGAACACTGAAGCTTTCTTT. This encodes CASSSRGTNTEAFF.